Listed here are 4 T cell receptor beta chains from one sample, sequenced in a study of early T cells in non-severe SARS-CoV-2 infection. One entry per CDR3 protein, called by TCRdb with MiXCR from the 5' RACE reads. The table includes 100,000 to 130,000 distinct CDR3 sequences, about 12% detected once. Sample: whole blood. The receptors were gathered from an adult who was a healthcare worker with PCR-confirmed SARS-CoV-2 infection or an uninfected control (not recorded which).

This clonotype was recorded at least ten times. In nucleotides, the CDR3 is TGCGCCAGCAGCATATGGGGGCAGAACTACGAGCAGTACTTC. Protein product: CASSIWGQNYEQYF. The genes are TRBV5-1 and TRBJ2-7; possibly TRBD1 for D (6 bases). Between the trimmed V and J ends, which lost 4 bases and 3 bases, there was a span of 14 bases. The CDR3 length is 14 residues. Per germline, CDR1 SGHRS and CDR2 YFSETQ.

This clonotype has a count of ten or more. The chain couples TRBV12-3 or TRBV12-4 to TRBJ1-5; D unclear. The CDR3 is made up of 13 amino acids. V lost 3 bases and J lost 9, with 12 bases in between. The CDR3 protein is CASSFVSRTPQHF. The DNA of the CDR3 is TGTGCCAGCAGTTTTGTGTCCCGGACGCCCCAGCATTTT.

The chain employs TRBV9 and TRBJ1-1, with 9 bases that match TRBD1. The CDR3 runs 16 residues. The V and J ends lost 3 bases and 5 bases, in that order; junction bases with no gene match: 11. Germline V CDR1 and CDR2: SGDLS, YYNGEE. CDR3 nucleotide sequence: TGTGCCAGCAGCGGTCCCAGACAGGGGGAAGAGACTGAAGCTTTCTTT. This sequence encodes CASSGPRQGEETEAFF.

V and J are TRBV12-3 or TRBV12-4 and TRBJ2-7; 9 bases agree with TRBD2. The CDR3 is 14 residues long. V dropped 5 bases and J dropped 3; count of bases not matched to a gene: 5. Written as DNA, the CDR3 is TGTGCCAGCAGTCCAGCAGCGGGGGGCTACGAGCAGTACTTC. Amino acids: CASSPAAGGYEQYF.